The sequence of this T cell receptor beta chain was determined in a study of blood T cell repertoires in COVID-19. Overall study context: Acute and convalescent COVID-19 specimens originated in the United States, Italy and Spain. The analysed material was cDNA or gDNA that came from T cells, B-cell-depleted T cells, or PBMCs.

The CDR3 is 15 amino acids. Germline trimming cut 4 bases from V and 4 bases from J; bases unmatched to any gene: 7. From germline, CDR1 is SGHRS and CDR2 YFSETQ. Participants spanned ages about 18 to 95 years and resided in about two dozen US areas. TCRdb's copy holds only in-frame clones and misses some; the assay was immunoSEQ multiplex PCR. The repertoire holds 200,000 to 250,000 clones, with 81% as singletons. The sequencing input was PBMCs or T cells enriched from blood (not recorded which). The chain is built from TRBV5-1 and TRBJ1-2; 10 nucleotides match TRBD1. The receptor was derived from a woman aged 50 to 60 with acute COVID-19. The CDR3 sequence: CASSTGDRGTYGYTF. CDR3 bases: TGCGCCAGCAGCACCGGGGACAGGGGCACCTATGGCTACACCTTC.